The 10 T cell receptor beta chains in this list originate from one sample, sequenced in a study of shared clonotypes between healthy human individuals. The data were produced by immunoSEQ multiplex PCR, yet TCRdb's version contains in-frame clones alone and is incomplete. The table has hundreds of thousands of clones, roughly 80% seen once. Sequencing was done on a sample of PBMCs. These receptors were taken from a woman in her forties in good health. Some clones in this sample may be carry-over from other donors' samples.

The chain recombines TRBV5-1 with TRBJ1-3; D remains unclear. CDR1 and CDR2 from the germline V gene are SGHRS and YFSETQ. The V gene lost 0 bases and the J gene lost 0 bases, with 10 bases spanning the gap. The CDR3 has 16 amino acids. In nucleotides, the CDR3 is TGCGCCAGCAGCTTGGGTTCAGCCAGCTCTGGAAACACCATATATTTT. Its protein product is CASSLGSASSGNTIYF.

The V gene is TRBV9, the J gene TRBJ2-1, with D perhaps matching TRBD2 (6 bases). CDR3 size: 15 residues. The ends were cut back, 4 bases at V and 4 bases at J, with 15 bases in the middle. The germline CDR1 and CDR2 sequences are SGDLS and YYNGEE. The CDR3, as DNA: TGTGCCAGCAGCCCCTGGGCGGGGCGGTACAATGAGCAGTTCTTC. Its protein product is CASSPWAGRYNEQFF.

About this clone: Other DNA sequences within the sample encode an identical CDR3. The CDR3 is CAWSPGTGGYEQYF. As DNA, the CDR3 is TGTGCCTGGAGTCCCGGGACAGGGGGCTACGAGCAGTACTTC. This chain joins TRBV30 and TRBJ2-7; 11 bases align to TRBD1. Germline trimming cut 2 bases from V and 3 bases from J; bases unmatched to any gene: 3. Germline CDR1 is GTSNPN and CDR2 is SVGIG (reference sequence). The CDR3 loop spans 14 amino acids.

The J gene is TRBJ2-7, the V gene TRBV27; TRBD2 matches at 13 bases. V dropped 4 bases and J dropped 1; count of bases not matched to a gene: 7. Per germline, CDR1 MNHEY and CDR2 SMNVEV (reference sequence). The CDR3 covers 17 residues. The CDR3 region has the DNA TGTGCCAGCAGTTCACTAGGACTAGCGGGAGTGTCCTACGAGCAGTACTTC. This translates into CASSSLGLAGVSYEQYF.

CDR3: CASSPLEGVGDTQYF. The CDR3 bases are TGTGCCAGCTCACCACTAGAGGGAGTGGGAGATACGCAGTATTTT. The chain has TRBV18 and TRBJ2-3, with TRBD2 as a possible D gene (5 bases). Germline V CDR1 and CDR2: KGHSH, LQKENI. The V end lost 1 base, the J end lost 5 bases, and 13 bases lay between the germline ends. The CDR3 runs to 15 residues. The variable domain in full, completed from reference TRBV18 and TRBJ2-3, reads NAGVMQNPRHLVRRRGQEARLRCSPMKGHSHVYWYRQLPEEGLKFMVYLQKENIIDESGMPKERFSAEFPKEGPSILRIQQVVRGDSAAYFCASSPLEGVGDTQYFGPGTRLTVL.

The rearrangement links TRBV30 to TRBJ2-5; the match to TRBD2 covers 9 bases. CDR1 is GTSNPN, CDR2 SVGIG, per germline (reference sequence). J lost 5 bases, V lost 1 base, and 11 bases had no gene match. The CDR3 sequence is 16 residues long. The CDR3 region is CAWSDLRTSAGETQYF. The CDR3 nucleotides are TGTGCCTGGAGTGATCTTCGGACTAGCGCGGGGGAGACCCAGTACTTC.

The V and J genes are TRBV7-9 and TRBJ2-7; 10 bases line up with TRBD2. V lost 1 base, J lost 2 bases, and 2 bases stayed unmatched. CDR3 length: 15 residues. Per germline, CDR1 SEHNR and CDR2 FQNEAQ (reference sequence). CDR3 bases: TGTGCCAGCAGCTTAGGAGCGGGAGGGGCCTACGAGCAGTACTTC. This codes for CASSLGAGGAYEQYF.

This chain joins TRBV9 and TRBJ2-3; 8 bases line up with TRBD1. Per germline, CDR1 SGDLS and CDR2 YYNGEE. J lost 2 bases, V lost 3 bases, and 8 bases had no gene match. This CDR3 is 16 amino acids long. CDR3 region: CASSASGTGYTDTQYF. The CDR3 nucleotides are TGTGCCAGCAGCGCCTCCGGGACAGGTTACACAGATACGCAGTATTTT.

The rearrangement uses TRBV5-1 and TRBJ2-1; either TRBD1 or TRBD2 may fit D (5 bases each). Germline lookup yields CDR1 SGHRS and CDR2 YFSETQ. The CDR3 has 16 amino acids. V was trimmed by 0 bases and J by 0 bases, leaving 10 bases between them. The CDR3 nucleotides read TGCGCCAGCAGCTTGGAACCAGGGAGCTCCTACAATGAGCAGTTCTTC. Its protein product is CASSLEPGSSYNEQFF.

This CDR3 is CSARDRGEQYF. Written as DNA, the CDR3 is TGCAGTGCTAGAGATAGGGGCGAGCAGTACTTC. The rearrangement joins TRBV20-1 to TRBJ2-7; TRBD1 might be the D (5 bases). This CDR3 contains 11 residues. The germline V and J ends were trimmed by 0 bases and 6 bases, with 6 bases remaining between them. Germline CDR1 is DFQATT and CDR2 is SNEGSKA (reference sequence).